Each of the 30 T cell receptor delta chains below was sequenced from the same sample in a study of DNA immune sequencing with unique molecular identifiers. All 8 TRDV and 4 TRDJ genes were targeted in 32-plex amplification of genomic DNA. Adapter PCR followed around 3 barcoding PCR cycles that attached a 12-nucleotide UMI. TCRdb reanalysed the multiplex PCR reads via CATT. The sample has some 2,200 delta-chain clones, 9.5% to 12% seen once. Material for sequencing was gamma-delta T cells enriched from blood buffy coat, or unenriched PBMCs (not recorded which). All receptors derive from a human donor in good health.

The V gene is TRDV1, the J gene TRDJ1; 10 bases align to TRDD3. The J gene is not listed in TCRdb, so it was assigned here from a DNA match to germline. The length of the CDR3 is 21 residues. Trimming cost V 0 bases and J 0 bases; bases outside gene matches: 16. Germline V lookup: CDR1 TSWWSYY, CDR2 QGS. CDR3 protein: CALGELPYYRTGGSYTDKLIF. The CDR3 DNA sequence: TGTGCTCTTGGGGAACTGCCCTACTACCGAACTGGGGGATCGTACACCGATAAACTCATCTTT.

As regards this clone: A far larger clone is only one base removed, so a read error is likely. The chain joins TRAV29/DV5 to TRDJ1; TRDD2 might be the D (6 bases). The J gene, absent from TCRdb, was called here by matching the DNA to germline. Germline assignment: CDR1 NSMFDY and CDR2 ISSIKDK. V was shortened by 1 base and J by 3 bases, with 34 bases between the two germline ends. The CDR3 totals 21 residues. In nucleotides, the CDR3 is TGTGCAGCAAGCTTCGCCTTCCCAAGTACTGGAGGACTGATAAGTCCCGATAAACTCATCTTT. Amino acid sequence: CAASFAFPSTGGLISPDKLIF.

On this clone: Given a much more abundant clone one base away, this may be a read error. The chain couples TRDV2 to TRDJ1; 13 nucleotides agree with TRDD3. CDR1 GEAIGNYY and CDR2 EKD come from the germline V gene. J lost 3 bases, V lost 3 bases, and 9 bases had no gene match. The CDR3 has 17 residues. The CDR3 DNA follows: TGTGCCTGTGACTCCTTACTGGGGGATACGTGGTCCGATAAACTCATCTTT. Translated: CACDSLLGDTWSDKLIF.

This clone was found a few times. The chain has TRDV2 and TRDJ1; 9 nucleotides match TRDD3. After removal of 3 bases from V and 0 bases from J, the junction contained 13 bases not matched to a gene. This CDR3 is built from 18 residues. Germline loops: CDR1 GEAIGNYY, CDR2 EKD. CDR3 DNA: TGTGCCTGTGACTCCCTCCTGGGGGATGGAAAGTACACCGATAAACTCATCTTT. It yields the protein CACDSLLGDGKYTDKLIF.

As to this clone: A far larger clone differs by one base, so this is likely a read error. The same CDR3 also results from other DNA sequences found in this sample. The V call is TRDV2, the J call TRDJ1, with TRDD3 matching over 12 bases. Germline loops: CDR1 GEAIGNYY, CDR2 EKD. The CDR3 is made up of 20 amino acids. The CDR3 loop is CACDPIRTGGYQTNTDKLIF. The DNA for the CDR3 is TGTGCCTGTGACCCAATTCGTACTGGGGGATACCAGACGAACACCGATAAACTTATCTTT.

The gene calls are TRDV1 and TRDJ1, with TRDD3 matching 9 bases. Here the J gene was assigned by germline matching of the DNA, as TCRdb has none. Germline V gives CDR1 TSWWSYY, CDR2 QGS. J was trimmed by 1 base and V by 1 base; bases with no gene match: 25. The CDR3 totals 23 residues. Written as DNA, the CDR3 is TGTGCTCTTGGGGAACGACGTCCCCCTATTTCGACGACTGGGGATACGTCCACCGATAAACTCATCTTT. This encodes CALGERRPPISTTGDTSTDKLIF.

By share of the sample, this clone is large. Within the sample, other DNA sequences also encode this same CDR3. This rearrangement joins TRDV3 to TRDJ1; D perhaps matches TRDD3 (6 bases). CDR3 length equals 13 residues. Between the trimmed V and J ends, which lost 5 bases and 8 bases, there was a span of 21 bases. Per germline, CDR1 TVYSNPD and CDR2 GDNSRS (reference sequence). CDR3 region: CAPGVSLGTKLIF. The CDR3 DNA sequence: TGTGCCCCCGGGGTATCTCTGGGGACAAAACTCATCTTT.

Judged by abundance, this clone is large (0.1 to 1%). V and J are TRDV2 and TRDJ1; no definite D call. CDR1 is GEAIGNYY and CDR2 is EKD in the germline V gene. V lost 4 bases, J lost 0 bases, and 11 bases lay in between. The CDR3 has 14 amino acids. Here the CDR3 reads CACDSVENTDKLIF. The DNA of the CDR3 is TGTGCCTGTGATTCGGTAGAGAACACCGATAAACTCATCTTT.

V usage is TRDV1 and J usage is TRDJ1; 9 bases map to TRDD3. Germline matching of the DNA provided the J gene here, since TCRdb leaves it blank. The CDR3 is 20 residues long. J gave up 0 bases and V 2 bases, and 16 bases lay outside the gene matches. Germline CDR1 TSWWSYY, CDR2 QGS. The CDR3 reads CALGETGFGDTGSYTDKLIF. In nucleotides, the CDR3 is TGTGCTCTTGGGGAAACCGGGTTCGGGGATACGGGCTCCTACACCGATAAACTCATCTTT.

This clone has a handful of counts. CDR3 in DNA: TGTGCCTCCGCCCCACGGGATTACACCGATAAACTCATCTTT. It translates to CASAPRDYTDKLIF. The chain has TRDV3 and TRDJ1; a weak D match, TRDD3 (5 bases). This CDR3 is 14 amino acids long. V lost 4 bases and J 0 bases, leaving 15 bases between the germline ends. Germline CDR1 is TVYSNPD and CDR2 is GDNSRS (reference sequence).

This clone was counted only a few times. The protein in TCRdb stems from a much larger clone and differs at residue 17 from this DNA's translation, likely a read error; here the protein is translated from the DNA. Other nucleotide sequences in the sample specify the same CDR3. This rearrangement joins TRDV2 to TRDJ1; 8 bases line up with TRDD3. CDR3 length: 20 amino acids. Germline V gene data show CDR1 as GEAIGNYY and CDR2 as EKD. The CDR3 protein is CACDTLRVSGGHEYTDNLIF. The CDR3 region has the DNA TGTGCCTGTGACACCCTGAGGGTTTCTGGGGGACACGAGTACACCGATAACCTCATCTTT.

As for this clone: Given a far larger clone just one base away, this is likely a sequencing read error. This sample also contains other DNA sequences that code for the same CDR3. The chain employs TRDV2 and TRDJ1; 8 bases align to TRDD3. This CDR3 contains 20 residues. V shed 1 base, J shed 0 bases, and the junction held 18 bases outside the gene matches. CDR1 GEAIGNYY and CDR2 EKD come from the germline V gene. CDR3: CACDTLRVSGGHEYTDKLIF. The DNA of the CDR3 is TGTGCCTGTGACACGCTGAGGGTTTCTGGGGGACACGAGTACACCGATAAACTCATCTTT.

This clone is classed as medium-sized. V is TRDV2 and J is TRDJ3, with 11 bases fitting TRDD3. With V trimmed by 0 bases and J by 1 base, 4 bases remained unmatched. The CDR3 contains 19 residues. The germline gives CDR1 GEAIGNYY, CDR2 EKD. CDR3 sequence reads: CACDTTGGYDSWDTRQMFF. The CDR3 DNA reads TGTGCCTGTGACACCACTGGGGGATATGATTCCTGGGACACCCGACAGATGTTTTTC.

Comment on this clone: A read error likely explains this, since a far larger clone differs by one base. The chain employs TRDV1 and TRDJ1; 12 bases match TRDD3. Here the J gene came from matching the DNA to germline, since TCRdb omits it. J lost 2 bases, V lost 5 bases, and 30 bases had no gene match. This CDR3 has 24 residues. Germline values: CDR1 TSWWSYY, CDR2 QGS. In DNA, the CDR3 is TGTGCTCTTGGGTGCTATCTCTCTTCCTTTACGCGTACCTGGGGGATACGGAGGACCGATAAACTCATCTTT. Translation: CALGCYLSSFTRTWGIRRTDKLIF.

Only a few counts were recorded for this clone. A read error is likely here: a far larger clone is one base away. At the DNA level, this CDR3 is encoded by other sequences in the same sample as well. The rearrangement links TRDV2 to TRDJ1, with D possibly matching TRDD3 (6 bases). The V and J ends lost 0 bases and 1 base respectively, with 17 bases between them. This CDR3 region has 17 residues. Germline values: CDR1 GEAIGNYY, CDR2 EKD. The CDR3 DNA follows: TGTGCCTGTGACACCGTTGGGGGGTACGCCTCCACCGATAAACTCATCTTT. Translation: CACDTVGGYASTDKLIF.

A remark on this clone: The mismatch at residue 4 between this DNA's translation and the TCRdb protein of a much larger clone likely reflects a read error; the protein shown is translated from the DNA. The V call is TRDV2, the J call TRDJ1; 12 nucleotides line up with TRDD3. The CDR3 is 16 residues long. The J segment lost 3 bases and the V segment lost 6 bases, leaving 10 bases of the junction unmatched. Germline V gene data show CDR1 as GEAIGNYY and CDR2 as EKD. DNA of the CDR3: TGTGCCTGTAACAAGCTGGGGGATACGCAGGCCGATAAACTCATCTTT. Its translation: CACNKLGDTQADKLIF.

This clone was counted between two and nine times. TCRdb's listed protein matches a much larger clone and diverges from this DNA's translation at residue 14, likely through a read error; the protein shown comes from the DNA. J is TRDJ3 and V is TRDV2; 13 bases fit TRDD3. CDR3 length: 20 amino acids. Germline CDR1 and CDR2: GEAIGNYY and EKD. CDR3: CACDKVLGDTRSWGTRQMFF. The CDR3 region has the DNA TGTGCCTGTGACAAAGTACTGGGGGATACGCGCTCCTGGGGCACCCGACAGATGTTTTTC.

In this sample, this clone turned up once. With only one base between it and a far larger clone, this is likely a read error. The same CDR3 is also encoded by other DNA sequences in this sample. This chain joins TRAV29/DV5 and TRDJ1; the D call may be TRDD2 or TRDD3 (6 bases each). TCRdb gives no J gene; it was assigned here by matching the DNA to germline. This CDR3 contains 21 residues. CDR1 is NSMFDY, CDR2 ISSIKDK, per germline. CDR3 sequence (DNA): TGCGCAGCAAGCTTCGCCTTCCCAAGTACTGGAGGACTGATACGTCCCGATAAACTCATCTTT. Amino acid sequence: CAASFAFPSTGGLIRPDKLIF.

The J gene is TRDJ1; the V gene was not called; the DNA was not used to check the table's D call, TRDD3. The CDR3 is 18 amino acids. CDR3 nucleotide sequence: TGTGCTCTTGGGGACCCCCGGGGGGATACCAAGTACACCGATAAACTCATCTTT. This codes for CALGDPRGDTKYTDKLIF.

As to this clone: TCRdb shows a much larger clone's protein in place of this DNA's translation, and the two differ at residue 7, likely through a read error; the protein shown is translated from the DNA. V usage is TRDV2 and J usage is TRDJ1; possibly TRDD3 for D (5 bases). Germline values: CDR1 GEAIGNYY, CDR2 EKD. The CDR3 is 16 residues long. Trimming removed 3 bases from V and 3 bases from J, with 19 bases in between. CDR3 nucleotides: TGTGCCTGTGACCCTATTGAGAGATACAGAGCCGATAAACTCATCTTT. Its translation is CACDPIERYRADKLIF.

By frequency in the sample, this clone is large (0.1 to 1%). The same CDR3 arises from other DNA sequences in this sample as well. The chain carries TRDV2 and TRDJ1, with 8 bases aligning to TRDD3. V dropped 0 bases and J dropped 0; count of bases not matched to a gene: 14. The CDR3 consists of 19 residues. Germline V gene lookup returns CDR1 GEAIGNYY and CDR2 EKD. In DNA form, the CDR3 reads TGTGCCTGTGACACCCTTACTGGGGGTCGTGAAGGGTACACCGATAAACTCATCTTT. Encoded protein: CACDTLTGGREGYTDKLIF.

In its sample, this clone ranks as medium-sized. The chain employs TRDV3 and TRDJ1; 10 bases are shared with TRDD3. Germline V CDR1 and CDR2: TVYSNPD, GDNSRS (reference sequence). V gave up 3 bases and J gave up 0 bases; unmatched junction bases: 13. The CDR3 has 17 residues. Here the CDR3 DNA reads TGTGCCTTCCGACTACGGGGTGGGGGATACAACACCGATAAACTCATCTTT. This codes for CAFRLRGGGYNTDKLIF.

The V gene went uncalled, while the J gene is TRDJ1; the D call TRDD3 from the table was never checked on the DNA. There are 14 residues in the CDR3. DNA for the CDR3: TGTGCTCTTGGGGAAAAGGGATACTCCGATAAACTCATCTTT. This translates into CALGEKGYSDKLIF.

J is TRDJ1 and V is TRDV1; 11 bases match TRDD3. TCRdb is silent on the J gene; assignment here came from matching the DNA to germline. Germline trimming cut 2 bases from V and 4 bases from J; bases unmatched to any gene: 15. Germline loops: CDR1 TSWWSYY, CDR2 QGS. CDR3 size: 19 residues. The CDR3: CALGETSLHWGIGRDKLIF. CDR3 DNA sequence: TGTGCTCTTGGGGAAACCTCCTTACACTGGGGGATAGGGCGCGATAAACTCATCTTT.

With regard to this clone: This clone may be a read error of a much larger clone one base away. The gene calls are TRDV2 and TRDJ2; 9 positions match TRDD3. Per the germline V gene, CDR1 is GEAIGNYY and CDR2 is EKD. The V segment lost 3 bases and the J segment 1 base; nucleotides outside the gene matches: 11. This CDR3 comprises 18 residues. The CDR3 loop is CACDSIGDTRGLTAQLFF. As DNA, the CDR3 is TGTGCCTGTGACTCCATAGGGGATACGCGGGGTTTGACAGCACAACTCTTCTTT.

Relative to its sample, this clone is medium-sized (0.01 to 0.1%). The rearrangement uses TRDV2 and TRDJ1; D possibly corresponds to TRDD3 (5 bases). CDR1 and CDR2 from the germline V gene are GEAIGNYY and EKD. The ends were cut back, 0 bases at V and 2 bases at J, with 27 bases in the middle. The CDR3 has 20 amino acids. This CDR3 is CACDTLRAVGDKGLTDKLIF. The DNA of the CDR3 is TGTGCCTGTGACACCCTACGGGCGGTAGGGGACAAAGGGCTTACCGATAAACTCATCTTT.

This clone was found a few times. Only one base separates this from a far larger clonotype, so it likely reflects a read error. The CDR3 DNA is TGTGCCTGTGACTCCTTGGGGGTTGACACCGATAAACTCATCTTT. This translates into CACDSLGVDTDKLIF. V and J are TRDV2 and TRDJ1; possibly TRDD3 for D (6 bases). The CDR3 consists of 15 residues. Germline-derived CDR1 and CDR2 are GEAIGNYY and EKD. V was pared by 3 bases and J by 0 bases, with 13 bases between.

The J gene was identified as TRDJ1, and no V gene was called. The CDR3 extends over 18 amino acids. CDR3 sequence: CARPLLNTPGPWTDKLIF. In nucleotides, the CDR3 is TGTGCTCGCCCCCTCCTAAACACCCCGGGCCCGTGGACCGATAAACTCATCTTT.

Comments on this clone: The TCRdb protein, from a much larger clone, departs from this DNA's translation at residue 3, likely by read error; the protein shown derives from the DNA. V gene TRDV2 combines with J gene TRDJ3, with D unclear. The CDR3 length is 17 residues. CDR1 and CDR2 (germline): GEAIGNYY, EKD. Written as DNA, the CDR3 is TGTGCCTTTGACACATCGCCCCCCTCCTGGGACACCCGACAGATGTTTTTC. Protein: CAFDTSPPSWDTRQMFF.

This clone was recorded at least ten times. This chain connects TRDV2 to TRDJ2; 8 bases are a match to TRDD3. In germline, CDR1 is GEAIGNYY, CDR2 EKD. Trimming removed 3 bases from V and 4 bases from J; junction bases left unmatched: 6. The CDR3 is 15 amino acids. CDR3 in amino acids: CACDVLGATTAQLFF. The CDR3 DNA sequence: TGTGCCTGTGACGTACTGGGGGCTACGACAGCACAACTCTTCTTT.